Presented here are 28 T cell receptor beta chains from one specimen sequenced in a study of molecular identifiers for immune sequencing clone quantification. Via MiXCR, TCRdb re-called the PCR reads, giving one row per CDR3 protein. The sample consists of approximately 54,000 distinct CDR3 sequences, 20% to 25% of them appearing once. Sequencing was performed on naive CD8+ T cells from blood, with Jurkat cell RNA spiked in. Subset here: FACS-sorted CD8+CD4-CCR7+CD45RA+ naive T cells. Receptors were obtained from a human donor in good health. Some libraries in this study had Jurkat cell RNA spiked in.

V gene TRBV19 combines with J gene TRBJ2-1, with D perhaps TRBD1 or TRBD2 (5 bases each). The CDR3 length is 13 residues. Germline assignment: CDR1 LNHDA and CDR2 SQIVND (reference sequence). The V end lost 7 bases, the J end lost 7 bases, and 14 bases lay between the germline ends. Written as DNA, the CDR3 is TGTGCCAGTACCTCCCTGGGGACGAATGAGCAGTTCTTC. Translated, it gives CASTSLGTNEQFF.

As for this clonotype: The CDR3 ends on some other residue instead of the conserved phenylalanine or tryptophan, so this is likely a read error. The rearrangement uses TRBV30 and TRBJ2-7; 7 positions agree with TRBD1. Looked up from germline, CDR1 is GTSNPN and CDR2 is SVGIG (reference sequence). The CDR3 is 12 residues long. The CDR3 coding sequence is TGTGCCCGGAGCCCGACAGGGTACGAGCAGTACCTC. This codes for CARSPTGYEQYL.

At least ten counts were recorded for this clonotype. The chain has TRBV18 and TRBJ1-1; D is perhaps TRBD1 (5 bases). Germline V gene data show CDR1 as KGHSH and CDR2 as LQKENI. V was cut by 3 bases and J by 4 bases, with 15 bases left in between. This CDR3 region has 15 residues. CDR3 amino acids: CASSPGFGGSTEAFF. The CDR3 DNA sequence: TGTGCCAGCTCACCCGGATTTGGGGGGTCCACTGAAGCTTTCTTT.

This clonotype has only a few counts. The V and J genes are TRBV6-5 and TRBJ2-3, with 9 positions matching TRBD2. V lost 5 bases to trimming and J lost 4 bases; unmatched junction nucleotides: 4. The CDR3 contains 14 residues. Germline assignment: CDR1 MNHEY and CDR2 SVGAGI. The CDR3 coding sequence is TGTGCCAGCAGTCTAGCGGGACGGCCAGATACGCAGTATTTT. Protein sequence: CASSLAGRPDTQYF.

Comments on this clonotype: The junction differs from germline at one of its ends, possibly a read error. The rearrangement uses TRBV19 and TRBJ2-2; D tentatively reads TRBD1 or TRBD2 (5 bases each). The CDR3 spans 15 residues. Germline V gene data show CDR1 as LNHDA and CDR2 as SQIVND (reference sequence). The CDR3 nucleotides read TGTGCCTGCAAATCGGGGACGAGGGGCACCGGGGAGCTGTCTTTT. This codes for CACKSGTRGTGELSF.

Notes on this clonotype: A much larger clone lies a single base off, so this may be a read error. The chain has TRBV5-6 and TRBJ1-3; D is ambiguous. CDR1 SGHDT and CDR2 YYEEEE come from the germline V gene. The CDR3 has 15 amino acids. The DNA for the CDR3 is TGTGCCGGCAGTCCTGGCGTCGGACTGGGAAACACCATATATTTT. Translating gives CAGSPGVGLGNTIYF.

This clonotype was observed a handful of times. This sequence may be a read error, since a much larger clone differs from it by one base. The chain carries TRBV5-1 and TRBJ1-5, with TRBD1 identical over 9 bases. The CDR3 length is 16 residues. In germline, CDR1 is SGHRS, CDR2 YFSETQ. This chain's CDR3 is CASSPGDRVAVQPPHF. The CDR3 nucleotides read TGCGCCAGCAGCCCGGGGGACAGGGTTGCAGTACAGCCCCCGCATTTT.

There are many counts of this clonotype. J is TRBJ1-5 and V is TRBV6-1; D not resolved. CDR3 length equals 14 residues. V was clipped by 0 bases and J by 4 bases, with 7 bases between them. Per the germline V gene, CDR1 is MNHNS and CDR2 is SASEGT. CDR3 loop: CASSEAVGNQPQHF. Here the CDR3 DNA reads TGTGCCAGCAGTGAAGCGGTGGGTAATCAGCCCCAGCATTTT.

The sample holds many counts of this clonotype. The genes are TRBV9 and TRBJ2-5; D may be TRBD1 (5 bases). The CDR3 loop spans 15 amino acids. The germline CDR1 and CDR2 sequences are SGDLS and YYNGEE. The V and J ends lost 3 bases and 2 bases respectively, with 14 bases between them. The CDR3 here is CASSARGIQQETQYF. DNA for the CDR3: TGTGCCAGCAGCGCAAGGGGAATTCAGCAAGAGACCCAGTACTTC.

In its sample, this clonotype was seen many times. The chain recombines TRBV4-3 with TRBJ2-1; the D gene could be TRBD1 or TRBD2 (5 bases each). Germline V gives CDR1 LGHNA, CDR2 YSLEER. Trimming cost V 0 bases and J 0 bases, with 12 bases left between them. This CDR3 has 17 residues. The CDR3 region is CASSQDLGDSSYNEQFF. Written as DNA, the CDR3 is TGCGCCAGCAGCCAAGATTTGGGGGATAGCTCCTACAATGAGCAGTTCTTC.

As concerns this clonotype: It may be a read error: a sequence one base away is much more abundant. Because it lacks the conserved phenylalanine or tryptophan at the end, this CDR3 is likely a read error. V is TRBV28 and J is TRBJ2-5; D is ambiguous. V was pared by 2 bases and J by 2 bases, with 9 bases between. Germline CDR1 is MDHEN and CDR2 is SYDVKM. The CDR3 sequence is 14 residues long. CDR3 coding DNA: TGTGCCAGCAGTTTAATCTTGGGTCAAGAGACCCAGTACTGC. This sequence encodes CASSLILGQETQYC.

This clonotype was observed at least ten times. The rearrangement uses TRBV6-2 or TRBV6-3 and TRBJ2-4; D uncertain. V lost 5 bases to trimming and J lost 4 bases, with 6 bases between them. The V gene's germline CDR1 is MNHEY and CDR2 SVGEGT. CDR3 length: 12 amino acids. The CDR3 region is CASSTAKNIQYF. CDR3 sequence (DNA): TGTGCCAGCAGTACCGCGAAAAACATTCAGTACTTC.

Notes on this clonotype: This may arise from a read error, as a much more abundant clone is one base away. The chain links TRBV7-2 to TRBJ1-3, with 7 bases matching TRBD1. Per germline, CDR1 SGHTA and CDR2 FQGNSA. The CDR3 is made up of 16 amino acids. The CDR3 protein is CASSLLRDSSGNTVYF. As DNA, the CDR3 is TGTGCCAGCAGCCTCCTCCGGGACAGCTCTGGAAACACCGTATATTTT.

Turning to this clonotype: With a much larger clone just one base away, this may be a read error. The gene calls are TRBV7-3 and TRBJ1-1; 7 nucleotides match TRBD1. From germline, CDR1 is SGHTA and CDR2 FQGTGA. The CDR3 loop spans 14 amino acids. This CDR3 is CASSLEGAKTDAFF. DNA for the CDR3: TGTGCCAGCAGCTTAGAGGGGGCAAAAACTGATGCTTTCTTT.

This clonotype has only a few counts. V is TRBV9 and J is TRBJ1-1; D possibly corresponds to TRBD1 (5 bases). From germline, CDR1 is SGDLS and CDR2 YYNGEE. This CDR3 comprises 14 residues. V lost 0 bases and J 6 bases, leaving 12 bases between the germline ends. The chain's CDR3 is CASSVDGGTPEAFF. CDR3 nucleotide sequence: TGTGCCAGCAGCGTAGACGGAGGGACTCCTGAAGCTTTCTTT. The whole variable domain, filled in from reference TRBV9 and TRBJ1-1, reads DSGVTQTPKHLITATGQRVTLRCSPRSGDLSVYWYQQSLDQGLQFLIQYYNGEERAKGNILERFSAQQFPDLHSELNLSSLELGDSALYFCASSVDGGTPEAFFGQGTRLTVV.

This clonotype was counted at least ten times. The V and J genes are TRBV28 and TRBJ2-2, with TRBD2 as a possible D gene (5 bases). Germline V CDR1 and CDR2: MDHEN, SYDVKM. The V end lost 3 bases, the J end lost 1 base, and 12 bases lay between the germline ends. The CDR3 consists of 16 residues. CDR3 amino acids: CASSFLREQNTGELFF. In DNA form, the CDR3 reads TGTGCCAGCAGTTTCTTAAGGGAGCAGAACACCGGGGAGCTGTTTTTT.

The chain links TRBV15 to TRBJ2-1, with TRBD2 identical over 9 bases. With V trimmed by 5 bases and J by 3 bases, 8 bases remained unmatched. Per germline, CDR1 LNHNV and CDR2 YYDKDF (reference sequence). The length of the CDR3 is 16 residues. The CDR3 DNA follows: TGTGCCACCAGCTCGGTAGCGGGGGCCATCTACAATGAGCAGTTCTTC. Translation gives CATSSVAGAIYNEQFF. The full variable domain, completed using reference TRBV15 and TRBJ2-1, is DAMVIQNPRYQVTQFGKPVTLSCSQTLNHNVMYWYQQKSSQAPKLLFHYYDKDFNNEADTPDNFQSRRPNTSFCFLDIRSPGLGDTAMYLCATSSVAGAIYNEQFFGPGTRLTVL.

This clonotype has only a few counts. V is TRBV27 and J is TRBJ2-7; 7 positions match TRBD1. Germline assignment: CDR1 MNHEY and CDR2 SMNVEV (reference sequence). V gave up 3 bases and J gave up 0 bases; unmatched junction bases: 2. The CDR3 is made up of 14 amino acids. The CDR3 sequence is CASSLRGRSYEQYF. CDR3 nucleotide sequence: TGTGCCAGCAGTTTGAGGGGGCGCTCCTACGAGCAGTACTTC.

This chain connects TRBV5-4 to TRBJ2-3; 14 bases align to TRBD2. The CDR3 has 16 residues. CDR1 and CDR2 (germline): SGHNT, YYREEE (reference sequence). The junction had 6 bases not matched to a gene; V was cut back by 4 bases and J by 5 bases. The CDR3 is CASSDWGLAGEDTQYF. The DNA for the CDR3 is TGTGCCAGCAGCGACTGGGGACTAGCGGGGGAAGATACGCAGTATTTT.

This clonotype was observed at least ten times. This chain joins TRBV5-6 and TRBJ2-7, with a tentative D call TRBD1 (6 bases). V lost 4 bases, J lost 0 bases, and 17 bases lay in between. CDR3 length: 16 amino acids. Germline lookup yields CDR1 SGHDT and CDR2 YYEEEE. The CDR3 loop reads CASSLTSQGPSYEQYF. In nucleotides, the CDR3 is TGTGCCAGCAGCCTTACATCGCAGGGGCCCTCCTACGAGCAGTACTTC.

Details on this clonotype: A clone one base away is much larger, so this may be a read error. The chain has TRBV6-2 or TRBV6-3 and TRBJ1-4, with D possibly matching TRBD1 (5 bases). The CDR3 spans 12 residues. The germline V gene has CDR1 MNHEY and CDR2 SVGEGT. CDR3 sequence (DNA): TGTGCCAGCAGGGGGGACGTCGGAAAACTGTCTTTT. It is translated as CASRGDVGKLSF.

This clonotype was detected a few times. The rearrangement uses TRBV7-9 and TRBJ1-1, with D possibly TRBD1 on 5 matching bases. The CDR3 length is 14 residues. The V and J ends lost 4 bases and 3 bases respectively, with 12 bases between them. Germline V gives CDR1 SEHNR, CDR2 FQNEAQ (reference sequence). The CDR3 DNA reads TGTGCCAGCAGCTGGCAGGGCCCCCACACTGAAGCTTTCTTT. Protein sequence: CASSWQGPHTEAFF.

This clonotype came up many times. The CDR3 DNA follows: TGTGCCAGCAGCACCCAGCGGGGTTACGAGCAGTACTTC. Its protein is CASSTQRGYEQYF. The genes are TRBV28 and TRBJ2-7, with TRBD2 matching over 7 bases. This CDR3 has 13 residues. Germline V lookup: CDR1 MDHEN, CDR2 SYDVKM. The V and J ends lost 6 bases and 4 bases, in that order; junction bases with no gene match: 6.

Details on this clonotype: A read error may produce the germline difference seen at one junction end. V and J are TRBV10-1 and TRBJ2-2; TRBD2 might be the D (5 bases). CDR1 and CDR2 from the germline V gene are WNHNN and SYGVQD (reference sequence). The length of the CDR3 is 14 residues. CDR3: CASSESGDTGELSF. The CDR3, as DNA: TGCGCCAGCAGTGAGTCAGGTGATACCGGGGAGCTGTCTTTT.

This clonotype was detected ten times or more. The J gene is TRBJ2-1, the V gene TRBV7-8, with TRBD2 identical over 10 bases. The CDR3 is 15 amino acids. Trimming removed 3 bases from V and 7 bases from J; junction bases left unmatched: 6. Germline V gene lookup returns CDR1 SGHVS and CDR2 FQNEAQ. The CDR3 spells CASSFEAGGQNEQFF. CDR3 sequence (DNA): TGTGCCAGCAGCTTTGAAGCGGGGGGGCAAAATGAGCAGTTCTTC.

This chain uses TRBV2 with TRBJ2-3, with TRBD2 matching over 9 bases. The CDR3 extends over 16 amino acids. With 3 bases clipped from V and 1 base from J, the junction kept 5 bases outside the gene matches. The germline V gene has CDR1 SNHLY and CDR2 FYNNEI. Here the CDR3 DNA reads TGTGCCAGCAGTGAGGTGCTAGCGGGACGCACAGATACGCAGTATTTT. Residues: CASSEVLAGRTDTQYF.

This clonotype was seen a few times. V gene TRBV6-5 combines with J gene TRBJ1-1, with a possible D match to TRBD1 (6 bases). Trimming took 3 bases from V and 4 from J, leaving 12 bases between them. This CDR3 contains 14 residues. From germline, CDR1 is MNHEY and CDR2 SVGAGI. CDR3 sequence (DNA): TGTGCCAGCAGTTATTGGCAGGGGACCACTGAAGCTTTCTTT. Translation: CASSYWQGTTEAFF.

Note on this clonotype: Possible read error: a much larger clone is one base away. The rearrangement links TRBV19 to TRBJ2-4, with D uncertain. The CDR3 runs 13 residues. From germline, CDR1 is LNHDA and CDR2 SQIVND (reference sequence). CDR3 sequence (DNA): TGTGCCAGTATTATAGACAACAAAAACATTCAGTACTTC. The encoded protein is CASIIDNKNIQYF.